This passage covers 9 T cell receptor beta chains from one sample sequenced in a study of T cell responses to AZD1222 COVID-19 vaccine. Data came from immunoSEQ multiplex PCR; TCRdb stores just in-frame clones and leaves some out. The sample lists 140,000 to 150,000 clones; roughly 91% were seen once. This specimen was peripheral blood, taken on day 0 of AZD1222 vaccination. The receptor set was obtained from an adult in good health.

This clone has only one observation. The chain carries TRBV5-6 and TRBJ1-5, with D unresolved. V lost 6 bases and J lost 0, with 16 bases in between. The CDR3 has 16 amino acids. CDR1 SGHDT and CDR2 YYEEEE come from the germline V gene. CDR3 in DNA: TGTGCCAGCACCCGGAGTGGGAGTTATAGCAATCAGCCCCAGCATTTT. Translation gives CASTRSGSYSNQPQHF.

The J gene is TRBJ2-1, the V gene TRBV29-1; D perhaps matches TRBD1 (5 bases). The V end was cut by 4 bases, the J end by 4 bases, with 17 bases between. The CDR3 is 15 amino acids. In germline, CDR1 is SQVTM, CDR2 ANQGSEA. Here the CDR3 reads CSVVGHPPGYNEQFF. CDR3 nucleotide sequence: TGCAGCGTTGTTGGACATCCCCCTGGGTACAATGAGCAGTTCTTC.

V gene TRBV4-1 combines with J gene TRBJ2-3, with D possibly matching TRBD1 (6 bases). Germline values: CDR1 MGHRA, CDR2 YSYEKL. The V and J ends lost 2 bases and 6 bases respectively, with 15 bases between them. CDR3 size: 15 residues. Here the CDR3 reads CASSQLPSGHDTQYF. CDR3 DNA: TGCGCCAGCAGCCAACTCCCGTCGGGACACGATACGCAGTATTTT.

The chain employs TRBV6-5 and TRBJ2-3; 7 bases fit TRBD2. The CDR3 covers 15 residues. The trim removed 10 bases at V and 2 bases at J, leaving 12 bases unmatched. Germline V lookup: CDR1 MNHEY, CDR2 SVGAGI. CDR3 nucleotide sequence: TGTGCCACCCTCCGCCCCGGGGGGAACACAGATACGCAGTATTTT. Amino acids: CATLRPGGNTDTQYF.

DNA for the CDR3: TGTGCCAGCAGCGGTGAGCGGGGCGTGCAGTTCTTC. Its translation is CASSGERGVQFF. The chain couples TRBV9 to TRBJ2-1; 7 bases fit TRBD2. Germline V gives CDR1 SGDLS, CDR2 YYNGEE. The length of the CDR3 is 12 residues. The ends lost 3 bases at V and 12 bases at J; junction bases unmatched: 6.

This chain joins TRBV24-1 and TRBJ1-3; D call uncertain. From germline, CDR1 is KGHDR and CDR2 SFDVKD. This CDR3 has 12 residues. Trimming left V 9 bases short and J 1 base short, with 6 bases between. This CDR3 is CATGESGNTIYF. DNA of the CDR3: TGTGCCACCGGCGAATCTGGAAACACCATATATTTT.

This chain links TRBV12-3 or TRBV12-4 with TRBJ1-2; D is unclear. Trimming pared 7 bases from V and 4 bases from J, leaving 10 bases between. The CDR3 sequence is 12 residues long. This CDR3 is CASTRGLYGYTF. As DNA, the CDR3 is TGTGCCAGCACCCGAGGGCTCTATGGCTACACCTTC.

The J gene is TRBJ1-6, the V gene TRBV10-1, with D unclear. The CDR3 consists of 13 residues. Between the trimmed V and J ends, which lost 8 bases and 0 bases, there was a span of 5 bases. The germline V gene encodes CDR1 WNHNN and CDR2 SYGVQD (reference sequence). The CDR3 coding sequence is TGCGCCAGCCGGAGCTCCTATAATTCACCCCTCCACTTT. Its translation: CASRSSYNSPLHF.

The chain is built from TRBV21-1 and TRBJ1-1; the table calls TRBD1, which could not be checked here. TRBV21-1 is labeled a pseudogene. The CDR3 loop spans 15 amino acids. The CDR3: CASSKGQGRNVEAFF. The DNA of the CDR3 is TGTGCCAGCAGCAAAGGACAGGGTCGTAATGTTGAAGCTTTCTTT.